What follows are 3 T cell receptor beta chains derived from one specimen sequenced in a study of CD8 T cells in ankylosing spondylitis. One entry per CDR3 protein, called by TCRdb with MiXCR from the 5' RACE reads. This sample has about 340,000 distinct CDR3 sequences, with approximately 15% found just once. The specimen was blood, either unsorted or a sorted T cell fraction (not recorded which). Source of these receptors: a male donor with ankylosing spondylitis or in good health (not recorded which).

A few counts support this clonotype. This chain connects TRBV10-3 to TRBJ2-2; the D is unclear. Germline-derived CDR1 and CDR2 are ENHRY and SYGVKD. The CDR3 totals 11 residues. Trimming removed 6 bases from V and 6 bases from J, with 5 bases in between. CDR3 sequence (DNA): TGTGCCATCAGGATGGCCGGGGAGCTGTTTTTT. Protein sequence: CAIRMAGELFF.

This clonotype was counted a few times. The chain is built from TRBV5-1 and TRBJ1-1, with D possibly being TRBD1 (5 bases). Germline V gene sequence: CDR1 SGHRS, CDR2 YFSETQ. The length of the CDR3 is 14 residues. Trimming pared 1 base from V and 3 bases from J, leaving 10 bases between. This CDR3 reads CASSLRGRYTEAFF. In DNA, the CDR3 is TGCGCCAGCAGCTTGCGGGGCCGATACACTGAAGCTTTCTTT.

The gene calls are TRBV5-1 and TRBJ2-1; TRBD2 matches at 14 bases. The CDR3 covers 15 residues. Germline V gives CDR1 SGHRS, CDR2 YFSETQ. With V trimmed by 4 bases and J by 9 bases, 6 bases remained unmatched. The chain's CDR3 is CASSQGLAGDTEQFF. CDR3 coding DNA: TGCGCCAGCAGCCAGGGACTAGCGGGAGATACTGAGCAGTTCTTC.